The 7 T cell receptor beta chains reported below all come from one sample, sequenced in a study of lymphopenia after photon versus proton radiotherapy. Measured with immunoSEQ multiplex PCR; TCRdb has only the in-frame clones, and not every one. The profile covers 25,000 or so clones, with 85% appearing a single time and around 5.2% taken by the ten largest. This specimen consisted of peripheral blood, obtained from a patient treated with photon-based radiotherapy. Receptor source: a man aged 30 to 45 with gastric cancer.

The rearrangement joins TRBV9 to TRBJ2-1; the match to TRBD2 covers 7 bases. V shed 1 base, J shed 16 bases, and the junction held 14 bases outside the gene matches. Germline CDR1 SGDLS, CDR2 YYNGEE. CDR3 length: 14 residues. CDR3: CASSVRSTAGVHFF. The CDR3 nucleotides are TGTGCCAGCAGCGTAAGGTCGACGGCGGGGGTCCATTTCTTC.

This clone was picked up one time. Distinct nucleotide sequences in the sample also encode this CDR3. The gene calls are TRBV20-1 and TRBJ1-4; the D is unclear. The V gene's germline CDR1 is DFQATT and CDR2 SNEGSKA (reference sequence). The CDR3 runs to 11 residues. V was pared by 1 base and J by 8 bases, with 5 bases between. The CDR3 bases are TGCAGTGCTAGAGTGGCCGAAAAACTGTTTTTT. It specifies CSARVAEKLFF.

Judged by abundance, this clone is medium-sized (0.01 to 0.1%). The chain combines TRBV6-5 with TRBJ1-5; 11 bases line up with TRBD1. V lost 5 bases and J lost 5; bases outside the gene matches: 5. The CDR3 sequence is 15 residues long. Per germline, CDR1 MNHEY and CDR2 SVGAGI. The CDR3 reads CASSRTGGLYQPQHF. The CDR3 DNA follows: TGTGCCAGCAGTAGGACAGGGGGCCTTTATCAGCCCCAGCATTTT.

This chain connects TRBV6-5 to TRBJ2-5, with 7 bases lining up with TRBD1. The length of the CDR3 is 12 residues. Per the germline V gene, CDR1 is MNHEY and CDR2 is SVGAGI. V was clipped by 9 bases and J by 4 bases; unmatched bases: 5. CDR3 region: CASRGLGETQYF. CDR3 coding DNA: TGTGCCAGTAGGGGGCTGGGAGAGACCCAGTACTTC.

Written as DNA, the CDR3 is TGTGCCAGCAGCCCAAGGGTTGGCGAGACCCAGTACTTC. Its translation is CASSPRVGETQYF. The chain combines TRBV7-9 with TRBJ2-5; D ambiguous. Germline V gene sequence: CDR1 SEHNR, CDR2 FQNEAQ (reference sequence). The CDR3 totals 13 residues. V dropped 5 bases and J dropped 5 bases, with 12 bases sitting between them.

This sequence joins TRBV4-3 and TRBJ2-3; 7 bases are shared with TRBD2. J lost 10 bases, V lost 5 bases, and 15 bases had no gene match. There are 15 residues in the CDR3. In germline, CDR1 is LGHNA, CDR2 YSLEER. This CDR3 is CASSSSARARGAQYF. The DNA for the CDR3 is TGCGCCAGCAGCAGCTCCGCGCGAGCCCGGGGGGCGCAGTATTTT.

The chain links TRBV4-1 to TRBJ1-2; D is unclear. The length of the CDR3 is 14 residues. Germline V lookup: CDR1 MGHRA, CDR2 YSYEKL. V lost 1 base and J lost 5, with 11 bases in between. CDR3 sequence (DNA): TGCGCCAGCAGCCAAGCCGGAGATACATATGGCTACACCTTC. Translating gives CASSQAGDTYGYTF.